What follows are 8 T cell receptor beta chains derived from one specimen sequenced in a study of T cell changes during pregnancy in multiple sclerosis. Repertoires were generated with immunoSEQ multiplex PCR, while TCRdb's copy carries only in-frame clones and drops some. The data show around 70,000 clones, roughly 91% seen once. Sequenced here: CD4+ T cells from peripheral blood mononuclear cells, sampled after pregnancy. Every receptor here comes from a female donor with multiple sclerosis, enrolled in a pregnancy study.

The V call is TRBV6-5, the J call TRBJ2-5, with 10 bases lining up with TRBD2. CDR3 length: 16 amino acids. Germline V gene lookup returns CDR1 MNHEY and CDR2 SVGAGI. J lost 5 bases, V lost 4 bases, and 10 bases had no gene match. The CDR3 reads CASSSLGLARGETQYF. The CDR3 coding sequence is TGTGCCAGCAGTTCCCTGGGACTAGCGAGAGGGGAGACCCAGTACTTC.

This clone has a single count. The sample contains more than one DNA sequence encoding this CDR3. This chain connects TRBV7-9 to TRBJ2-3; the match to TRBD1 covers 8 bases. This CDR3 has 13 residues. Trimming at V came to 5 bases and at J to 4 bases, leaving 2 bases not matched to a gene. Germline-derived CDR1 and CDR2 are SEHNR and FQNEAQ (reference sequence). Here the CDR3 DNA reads TGTGCCAGCAGCCCCAGGGGGCCAGATACGCAGTATTTT. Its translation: CASSPRGPDTQYF.

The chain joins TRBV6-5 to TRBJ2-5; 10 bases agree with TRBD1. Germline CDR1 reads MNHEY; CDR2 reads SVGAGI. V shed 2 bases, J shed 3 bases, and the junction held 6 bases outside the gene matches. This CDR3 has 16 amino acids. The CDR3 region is CASSYVGTGDEETQYF. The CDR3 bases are TGTGCCAGCAGTTACGTGGGGACAGGGGACGAAGAGACCCAGTACTTC.

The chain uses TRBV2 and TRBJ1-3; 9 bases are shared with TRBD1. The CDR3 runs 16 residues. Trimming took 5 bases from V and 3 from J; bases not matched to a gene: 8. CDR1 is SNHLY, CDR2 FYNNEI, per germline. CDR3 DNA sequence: TGTGCCAGCAGTCGCCTACAGGGGGCATTTGGAAACACCATATATTTT. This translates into CASSRLQGAFGNTIYF.

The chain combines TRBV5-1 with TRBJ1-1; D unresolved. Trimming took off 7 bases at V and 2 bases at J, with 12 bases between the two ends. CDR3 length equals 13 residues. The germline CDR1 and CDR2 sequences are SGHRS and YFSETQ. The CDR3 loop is CASPSGYNTEAFF. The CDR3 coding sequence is TGCGCCAGCCCCTCCGGGTATAACACTGAAGCTTTCTTT.

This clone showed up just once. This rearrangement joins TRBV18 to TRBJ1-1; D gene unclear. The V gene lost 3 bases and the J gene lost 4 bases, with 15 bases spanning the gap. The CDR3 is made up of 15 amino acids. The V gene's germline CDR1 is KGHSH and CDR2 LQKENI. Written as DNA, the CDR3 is TGTGCCAGCTCACCGGATGAGGTGGAGGTCACTGAAGCTTTCTTT. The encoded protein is CASSPDEVEVTEAFF.

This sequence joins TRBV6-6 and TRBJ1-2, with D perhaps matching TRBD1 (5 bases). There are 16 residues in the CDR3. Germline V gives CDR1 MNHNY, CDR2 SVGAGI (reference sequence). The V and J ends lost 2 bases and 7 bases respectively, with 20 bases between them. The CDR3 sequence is CASSYRPTDRSSGYTF. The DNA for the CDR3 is TGTGCCAGCAGTTACCGCCCGACAGACCGTTCTTCTGGCTACACCTTC.

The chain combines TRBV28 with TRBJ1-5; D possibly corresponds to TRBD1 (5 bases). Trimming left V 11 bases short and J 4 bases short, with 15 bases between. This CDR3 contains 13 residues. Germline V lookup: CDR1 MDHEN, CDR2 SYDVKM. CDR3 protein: CAAGGRVNQPQHF. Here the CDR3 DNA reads TGTGCCGCGGGGGGACGGGTTAATCAGCCCCAGCATTTT.